This T cell receptor (beta chain) is drawn from a study of control samples from healthy donors and cancer patients. Germline V gives CDR1 SGHAT, CDR2 FQDESV (reference sequence). CDR3 length equals 14 residues. Clones were sequenced by immunoSEQ multiplex PCR, and TCRdb holds only the in-frame ones, with some missing. Among some 130,000 clones, approximately 90% were seen once, and the ten largest hold 2% to 3%. With regard to this clone: The junction does not match germline at one end; this may be a read error.

The chain combines TRBV11-1 with TRBJ2-2; 10 nucleotides match TRBD2. The clonotype comes from a man aged 40-50 years in good health. The sequenced sample was blood. The CDR3 loop reads CASSLAGATGELFF. The CDR3 DNA sequence: TGTGCCAGCAGCCTAGCGGGGGCGACCGGGGAGCTGTTTTTT.